This T cell receptor (beta chain) was captured by sequencing in a study of T cells in narcolepsy (dated 2018 in TCRdb). About the study as a whole: Patients with narcolepsy type 1 or type 2 (NT1, NT2) and healthy control donors were enrolled in the study. To look for autoreactive T cells in narcolepsy patients that target self-antigens of hypocretin neurons (hypocretin, TRIB2), the study used TCR Vbeta sequencing to follow clonotypes in blood and CSF.

What the work shows at the level of the full study, not this receptor alone: Plots that compared CSF and blood CD4+ T cell clonotypes from the same patient highlighted HCRT-specific and TRIB2-specific autoreactive clonotypes. According to the report, autoreactive clonotypes were detected serially in the blood of the same patients and of different patients, but not in healthy controls. No sequences matching autoreactive T cell clones were contained in some blood memory CD4+ repertoires from patients and controls. Numbers of sequenced blood memory CD4+ clonotypes were comparable, averaging about 40,000 in patients and about 33,000 in controls.

The library was obtained by the immunoSEQ multiplex PCR assay. Drawn from immuneACCESS, this table holds only the in-frame rearrangements with V and J called that TCRdb kept. Clones are partly lost; checked studies trace under half to an unresolved V gene and leave the rest unexplained. For this sample there are some 15,000 clones; less than 90% appear just once. Over 30% of the sample is in the top ten clones. Details on this clone: The clone's antigen remains unknown. No base qualities exist here, and no much larger clone lies one base off it.

Memory CD4+ T cells were sorted ex vivo from peripheral blood of narcolepsy patients and healthy controls for TCR Vbeta sequencing. The V and J ends are trimmed by 2 bases and 6 bases, leaving 9 bases between them. Reading the germline V gene gives CDR1 SGHVS and CDR2 FNYEAQ. Reading from cysteine to phenylalanine, the CDR3 counts 13 amino acids. Only the CDR3 part of the read is kept: 39 bases, read in frame from the first base. This clonotype originated in a human donor in good health. This chain is built from TRBV7-6 and TRBJ2-3; TRBD2 is possibly the D segment (6 matching bases). Sequencing was performed on memory (CD45RA-) CD4+ T cells from blood. This specimen's cell subset or site label, per the study, means: memory T cells sorted ex vivo from peripheral blood. The nucleotide sequence reads as follows: TGTGCCAGCAGCTTATCGCGGGGTGATACGCAGTATTTT. It specifies CASSLSRGDTQYF. The entire variable domain, with the stretches around the CDR3 drawn from the reference TRBV7-6 and TRBJ2-3 proteins, is GAGVSQSPRYKVTKRGQDVALRCDPISGHVSLYWYRQALGQGPEFLTYFNYEAQQDKSGLPNDRFSAERPEGSISTLTIQRTEQRDSAMYRCASSLSRGDTQYFGPGTRLTVL.